The entry below describes one T cell receptor (beta chain). V was trimmed by 0 bases and J by 7 bases, leaving 9 bases between them. The CDR3 has 13 amino acids. Germline CDR1 SGDLS, CDR2 YYNGEE. This entry is derived from a study of OX40 agonist ivuxolimab in advanced cancers. The table came from immunoSEQ multiplex PCR; TCRdb's copy has only in-frame clones and leaves some out. In the table there are approximately 30,000 clones, approximately 86% of which are singletons. V usage is TRBV9 and J usage is TRBJ2-3, with TRBD2 as a possible D gene (6 bases). This TCR came from an adult with an advanced solid tumor such as melanoma, head and neck, liver or kidney cancer. This specimen was CD4+ or CD8+ T cells sorted from blood, taken in a trial of the OX40 agonist ivuxolimab. CDR3 protein: CASSVAGDYTQYF. The CDR3 DNA reads TGTGCCAGCAGCGTAGCGGGGGATTATACGCAGTATTTT.